This T cell receptor (beta chain) was observed in a study of glioma-infiltrating T cells after dendritic cell vaccination. Per germline, CDR1 SGHVS and CDR2 FQNEAQ. Trimming removed 5 bases from V and 4 bases from J; junction bases left unmatched: 7. This CDR3 has 17 residues. Clones were sequenced by immunoSEQ multiplex PCR, and TCRdb holds only the in-frame ones, with some missing. The data show roughly 90,000 clones, with 86% seen just once and more than 15% held by the top ten. PBMC sampling occurred before vaccination, two weeks after the third dose, and at progression. Sequencing was performed on blood, taken before dendritic cell vaccination. The J gene is TRBJ2-2, the V gene TRBV7-8; 13 bases align to TRBD2. The clonotype comes from a human donor with glioblastoma. The CDR3 protein is CASSLGLAGAGTGELFF. The CDR3 DNA reads TGTGCCAGCAGCCTAGGACTAGCGGGAGCGGGCACCGGGGAGCTGTTTTTT.